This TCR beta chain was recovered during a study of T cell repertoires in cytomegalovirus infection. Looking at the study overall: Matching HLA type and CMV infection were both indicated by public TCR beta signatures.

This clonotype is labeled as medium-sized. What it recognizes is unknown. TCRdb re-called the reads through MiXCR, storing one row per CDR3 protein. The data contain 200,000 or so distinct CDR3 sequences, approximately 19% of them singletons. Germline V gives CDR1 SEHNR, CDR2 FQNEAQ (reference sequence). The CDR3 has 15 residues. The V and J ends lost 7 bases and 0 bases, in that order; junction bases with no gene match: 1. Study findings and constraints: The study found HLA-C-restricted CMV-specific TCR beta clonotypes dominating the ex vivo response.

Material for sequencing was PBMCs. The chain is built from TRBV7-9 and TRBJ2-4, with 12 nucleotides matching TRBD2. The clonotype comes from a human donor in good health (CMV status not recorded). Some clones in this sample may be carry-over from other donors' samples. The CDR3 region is CASTGLAGAKNIQYF. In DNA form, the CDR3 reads TGTGCCAGCACGGGACTAGCGGGAGCCAAAAACATTCAGTACTTC.